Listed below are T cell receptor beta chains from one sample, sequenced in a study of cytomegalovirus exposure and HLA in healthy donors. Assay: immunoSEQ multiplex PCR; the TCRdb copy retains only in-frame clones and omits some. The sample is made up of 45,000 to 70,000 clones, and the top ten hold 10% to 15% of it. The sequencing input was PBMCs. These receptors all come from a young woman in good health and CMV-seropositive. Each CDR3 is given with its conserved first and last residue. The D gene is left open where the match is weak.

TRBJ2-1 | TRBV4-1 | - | TGCGCCAGCAGCCAAGGGCTAGTTGGCAATGAGCAGTTCTTC | CASSQGLVGNEQFF
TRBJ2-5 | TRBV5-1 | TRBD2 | TGCGCCAGCAGCTTGATCCTAGCGGAAGAGAACCAGTACTTC | CASSLILAEENQYF
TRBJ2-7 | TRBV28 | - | TGTGCCACGGAAAGTAGCGCCTACGAGCAGTACTTC | CATESSAYEQYF
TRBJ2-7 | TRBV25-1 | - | TGTGCCAGCAGTGGTACCGGGACATACTACGAGCAGTACTTC | CASSGTGTYYEQYF
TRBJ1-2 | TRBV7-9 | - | TGTGCCAGCAGCTTCCCCGTGACAGAAGCTAACTATGGCTACACCTTC | CASSFPVTEANYGYTF
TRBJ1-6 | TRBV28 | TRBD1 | TGTGCCAGCAGTAAAAGGACAGGGTCCTCACCCCTCCACTTT | CASSKRTGSSPLHF
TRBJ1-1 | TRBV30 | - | TGTGCCTGGACCCTAAGGACAGCCCTTAAAGCTTTCTTT | CAWTLRTALKAFF
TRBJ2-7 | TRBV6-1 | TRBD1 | TGTGCCAGTAGGGGACAGGGGGTAGGCGAGCAGTACTTC | CASRGQGVGEQYF
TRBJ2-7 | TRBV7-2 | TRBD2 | TGTGCCAGCAGCTTAGGTTCAAGCGGGAGGACGGTCTCCTACGAGCAGTACTTC | CASSLGSSGRTVSYEQYF
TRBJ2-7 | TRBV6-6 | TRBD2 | TGTGCCAGCAGTTACGGGACTAGCTACGAGCAGTACTTC | CASSYGTSYEQYF
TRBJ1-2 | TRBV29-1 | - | TGCAGCGTTGAGGGGGGGGCGGACTATGGCTACACCTTC | CSVEGGADYGYTF
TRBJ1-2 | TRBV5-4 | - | TGTGCCAGCAGCGGTACAGGGATCTATGGCTACACCTTC | CASSGTGIYGYTF
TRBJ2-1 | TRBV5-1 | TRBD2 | TGCGCCAGCAGCTTTGGCGGGGGGGCAGGCAATGAGCAGTTCTTC | CASSFGGGAGNEQFF
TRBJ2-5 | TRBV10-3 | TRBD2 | TGTGCCATCAGTGACTATGGCCAGCGGGGACAAGAGACCCAGTACTTC | CAISDYGQRGQETQYF
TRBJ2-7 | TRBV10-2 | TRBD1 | TGCGCCAGCAGTGGGACAGGGAGCGCCTACGAGCAGTACTTC | CASSGTGSAYEQYF
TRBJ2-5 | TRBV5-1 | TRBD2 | TGCGCCAGCAGCCGGACTAGCGGGAAAGAGACCCAGTACTTC | CASSRTSGKETQYF
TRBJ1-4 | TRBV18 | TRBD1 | TGTGCCAGCTCGGTCGGGACAGGGACGGGTGAAAAACTGTTTTTT | CASSVGTGTGEKLFF
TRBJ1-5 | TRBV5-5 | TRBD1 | TGTGCCAGCCGTTGGGGGGCAGGGGGTAATCAGCCCCAGCATTTT | CASRWGAGGNQPQHF
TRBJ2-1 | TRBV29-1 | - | TGCAGCGTCCAGCGTTGGGACAATGAGCAGTTCTTC | CSVQRWDNEQFF
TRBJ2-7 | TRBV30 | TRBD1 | TGTGCCTGGAGTGTACCAGGGGGAGAGCAGTACTTC | CAWSVPGGEQYF
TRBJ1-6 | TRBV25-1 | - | TGTGCCAGCAGGCCCCTCCAGGGAAGTAATTCACCCCTACACTTT | CASRPLQGSNSPLHF
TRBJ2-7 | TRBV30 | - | TGTGCCTGGAGTGTTGACAGGACTTACGAGCAGTACTTC | CAWSVDRTYEQYF
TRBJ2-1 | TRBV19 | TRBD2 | TGTGCCAGTAGCATCATTAGGGGGACTAGCGGTAGGAGAGACTCCTACAATGAGCAGTTCTTC | CASSIIRGTSGRRDSYNEQFF
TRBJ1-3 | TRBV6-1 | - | TGTGCCAGCAAGGACATGGCTGGAAACACCATATATTTT | CASKDMAGNTIYF
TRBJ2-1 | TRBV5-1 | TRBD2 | TGCGCCAGCAGCTTCACTAGCGGGGGGGCGGTCAATGAGCAGTTCTTC | CASSFTSGGAVNEQFF
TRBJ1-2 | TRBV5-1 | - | TGCGCCAGCAGCTCTGGGGGCCGTGGCTACACCTTC | CASSSGGRGYTF
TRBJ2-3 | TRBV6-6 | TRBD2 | TGTGCCAGCAGTCCCGGGACTACTCTTTTAGCAGATACGCAGTATTTT | CASSPGTTLLADTQYF
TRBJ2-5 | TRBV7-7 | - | TGTGCTAGCAGCTTAGACAGGCAAGAGACCCAGTACTTC | CASSLDRQETQYF
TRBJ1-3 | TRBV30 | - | TGTGCCTGGAGTCCGCGGGCAACTGGAAACACCATATATTTT | CAWSPRATGNTIYF
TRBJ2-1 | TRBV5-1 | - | TGCGCCAGCAGCCCGGAGGGGTGGGAAGGCAATGAGCAGTTCTTC | CASSPEGWEGNEQFF
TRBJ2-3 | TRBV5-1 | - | TGCGCCAGCCAGATATACAGGGAGGATACGCAGTATTTT | CASQIYREDTQYF
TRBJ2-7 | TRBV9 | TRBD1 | TGTGCCAGCAGCGTTAATCCGGGACAGGGGGCCGAGCAGTACTTC | CASSVNPGQGAEQYF
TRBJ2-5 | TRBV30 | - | TGTGCCTGGAGCGGTTCCCAAGAGACCCAGTACTTC | CAWSGSQETQYF
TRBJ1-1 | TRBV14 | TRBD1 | TGTGCCAGCAGCCCGTCCGGGACAGTGAACACTGAAGCTTTCTTT | CASSPSGTVNTEAFF
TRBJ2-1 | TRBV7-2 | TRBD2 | TGTGCCAGCAGCTTCGGTCTAGCGGGAGTGGGTGAGCAGTTCTTC | CASSFGLAGVGEQFF
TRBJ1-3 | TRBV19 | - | TGTGCCAGTAGTATACAAGGAAACACCATATATTTT | CASSIQGNTIYF
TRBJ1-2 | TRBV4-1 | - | TGCGCCAGCAGCCGACAAGGCCCCGGACAAGGGAACTATGGCTACACCTTC | CASSRQGPGQGNYGYTF
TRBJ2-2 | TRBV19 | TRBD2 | TGTGCCAGTAGTCCCCCGGGGGGAGGGTCCGGGGAGCTGTTTTTT | CASSPPGGGSGELFF